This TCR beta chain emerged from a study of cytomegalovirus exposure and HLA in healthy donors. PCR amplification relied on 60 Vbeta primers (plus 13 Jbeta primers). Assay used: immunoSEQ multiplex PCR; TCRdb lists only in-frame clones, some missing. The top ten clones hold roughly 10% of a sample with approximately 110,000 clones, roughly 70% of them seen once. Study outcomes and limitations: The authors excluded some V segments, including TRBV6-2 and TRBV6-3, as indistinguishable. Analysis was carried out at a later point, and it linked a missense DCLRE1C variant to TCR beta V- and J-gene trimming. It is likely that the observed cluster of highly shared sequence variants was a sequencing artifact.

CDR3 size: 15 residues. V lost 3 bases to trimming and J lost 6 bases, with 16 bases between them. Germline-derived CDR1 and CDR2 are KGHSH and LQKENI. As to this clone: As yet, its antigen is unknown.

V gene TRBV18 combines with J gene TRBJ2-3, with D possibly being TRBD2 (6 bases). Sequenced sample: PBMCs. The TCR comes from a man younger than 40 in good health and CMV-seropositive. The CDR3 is CASSPGTSRRDTQYF. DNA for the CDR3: TGTGCCAGCTCACCCGGGACTTCTCGGAGGGATACGCAGTATTTT.